This record looks at one TCR beta chain sequence and its context. Its specificity is not known. One junction end disagrees with the germline gene, perhaps due to a read error. The data were obtained in a study of post-analysis software for immune sequencing data. Study-level information: In terms of disease course, relapsing-remitting, secondary progressive and progressive-relapsing multiple sclerosis were included. Findings of the study overall: Compared with controls, patients showed significantly lower normalized Chao1 diversity. Controls had lower frequencies than patients of 4 or 5 TRBV segments, which included TRBV5-6, TRBV5-1 and TRBV20-1. Pronounced co-clustering by F measure was evident among identically batched samples.

Presence of unique molecular identifiers characterized the TCR beta cDNA libraries. The T cell input of 1 to 10 million gave 400,000 to 500,000 cDNA molecules. Via MiXCR, TCRdb re-called the PCR reads, giving one row per CDR3 protein. The table lists about 820,000 distinct CDR3 sequences, approximately 50% of them singletons. Germline CDR1 SGDLS, CDR2 YYNGEE. CDR3 length: 12 amino acids. V usage is TRBV9 and J usage is TRBJ1-6; no clear D. The origin of this receptor is a girl aged 10 to 17 with multiple sclerosis. Sequenced: blood. CDR3 DNA sequence: TGTGCCAGCCGATCAGACGATTCATCCCTCCACTTT. Translation gives CASRSDDSSLHF.